The 22 T cell receptor beta chains given below trace back to one sample, sequenced in a study of cytomegalovirus exposure and HLA in healthy donors. The PCR was carried out with 60 Vbeta primers and 13 Jbeta primers. Only in-frame clones appear in the TCRdb table, and some are missing; sequencing was by immunoSEQ multiplex PCR. The data contain under 200,000 clones, approximately 85% of them singletons. The sequenced sample was PBMCs. Source of these receptors: a man aged 18 to 35 in good health and CMV-seropositive.

The gene calls are TRBV30 and TRBJ1-3, with 8 bases that match TRBD1. J was trimmed by 3 bases and V by 3 bases; bases with no gene match: 1. The V gene's germline CDR1 is GTSNPN and CDR2 SVGIG (reference sequence). The CDR3 is 13 amino acids. CDR3 bases: TGTGCCTGGAGAACAGGGGGTGGAAACACCATATATTTT. Its translation is CAWRTGGGNTIYF.

The chain links TRBV9 to TRBJ2-2; D might be TRBD1 (5 bases). CDR3 length: 17 amino acids. The germline V gene encodes CDR1 SGDLS and CDR2 YYNGEE. V gave up 0 bases and J gave up 0 bases, with 12 bases separating them. CDR3 nucleotides: TGTGCCAGCAGCGTAGCCAGGGATAAACCGAACACCGGGGAGCTGTTTTTT. This encodes CASSVARDKPNTGELFF.

This clone has only a few counts. J is TRBJ2-7 and V is TRBV9, with 10 bases fitting TRBD2. This CDR3 has 15 residues. Germline CDR1 SGDLS, CDR2 YYNGEE. V lost 0 bases to trimming and J lost 2 bases; unmatched junction nucleotides: 2. The CDR3 loop is CASSVGSGGAYEQYF. The CDR3 DNA is TGTGCCAGCAGCGTAGGAAGCGGGGGGGCCTACGAGCAGTACTTC.

The gene calls are TRBV7-8 and TRBJ1-1; tentatively, D is TRBD1 (5 bases). In germline, CDR1 is SGHVS, CDR2 FQNEAQ. V was shortened by 7 bases and J by 11 bases, with 23 bases between the two germline ends. This CDR3 has 14 residues. The CDR3 here is CASTQRGTALTAFF. CDR3 coding DNA: TGTGCCAGCACGCAACGGGGGACGGCCCTGACGGCTTTCTTT.

This sequence joins TRBV19 and TRBJ1-2; 7 positions match TRBD1. The CDR3 covers 15 residues. CDR1 LNHDA and CDR2 SQIVND come from the germline V gene (reference sequence). J lost 8 bases, V lost 6 bases, and 15 bases had no gene match. The DNA of the CDR3 is TGTGCCAGTAGGGGAGAGGGGGCGCGTGTCTACGGCTACACCTTC. Translating gives CASRGEGARVYGYTF.

This chain uses TRBV7-2 with TRBJ2-2, with 7 nucleotides matching TRBD1. The CDR3 sequence is 16 residues long. CDR1 SGHTA and CDR2 FQGNSA come from the germline V gene. Trimming removed 0 bases from V and 4 bases from J; junction bases left unmatched: 5. CDR3 in amino acids: CASSLARQGATGELFF. Written as DNA, the CDR3 is TGTGCCAGCAGCTTAGCCCGACAGGGTGCCACCGGGGAGCTGTTTTTT.

J is TRBJ2-7 and V is TRBV23-1, with TRBD1 matching 9 bases. TRBV23-1 is recorded as an ORF, its role being uncertain. The length of the CDR3 is 18 residues. Trimming cost V 2 bases and J 2 bases; bases outside gene matches: 13. For the CDR3, the DNA is TGCGCCAGCAGTCAACCCTCCCACCGCCGGGACAGGGCCTACGAGCAGTACTTC. Residues: CASSQPSHRRDRAYEQYF.

The CDR3 loop reads CASSYIRTGFSYEQYF. The CDR3, as DNA: TGTGCCAGCAGTTACATTAGGACAGGGTTCTCCTACGAGCAGTACTTC. V usage is TRBV6-9 and J usage is TRBJ2-7; 8 bases line up with TRBD1. Germline values: CDR1 MNHGY, CDR2 SVAAGI. V shed 3 bases, J shed 0 bases, and the junction held 7 bases outside the gene matches. The CDR3 runs to 16 residues.

This chain connects TRBV6-5 to TRBJ1-3; D gene uncertain. Germline V gene data show CDR1 as MNHEY and CDR2 as SVGAGI. V was trimmed by 2 bases and J by 0 bases, leaving 5 bases between them. This CDR3 is 14 amino acids long. CDR3 DNA sequence: TGTGCCAGCAGTTACCTTTTCTCTGGAAACACCATATATTTT. Its translation: CASSYLFSGNTIYF.

V is TRBV2 and J is TRBJ1-2; D gene unclear. The CDR3 runs 11 residues. Trimming removed 8 bases at V and 2 bases at J, with 6 bases between. Germline assignment: CDR1 SNHLY and CDR2 FYNNEI. The CDR3 loop is CASQRNYGYTF. The CDR3 DNA reads TGTGCCAGCCAGAGGAACTATGGCTACACCTTC.

A note on this clone: Compared with germline, one end of the junction differs, possibly owing to a read error. The chain is built from TRBV27 and TRBJ1-1; perhaps TRBD1 as D (5 bases). The length of the CDR3 is 15 residues. CDR1 MNHEY and CDR2 SMNVEV come from the germline V gene (reference sequence). CDR3 amino acids: CASSVSTTARTEAFF. The CDR3 DNA sequence: TGTGCCAGCAGTGTATCAACGACAGCACGAACTGAAGCTTTCTTT.

This rearrangement joins TRBV7-2 to TRBJ2-1; 10 bases match TRBD1. Germline V lookup: CDR1 SGHTA, CDR2 FQGNSA. Trimming removed 5 bases from V and 4 bases from J; junction bases left unmatched: 11. This CDR3 region has 17 residues. The DNA of the CDR3 is TGTGCCAGCAGCCTAGAGGGACAGGGGTCCCTATACAATGAGCAGTTCTTC. Translating gives CASSLEGQGSLYNEQFF.

This clone was seen only once. V is TRBV19 and J is TRBJ2-7; D perhaps matches TRBD1 (6 bases). There are 15 residues in the CDR3. Germline values: CDR1 LNHDA, CDR2 SQIVND (reference sequence). The ends were cut back, 3 bases at V and 3 bases at J, with 15 bases in the middle. As DNA, the CDR3 is TGTGCCAGTAGTATTCAGTCAGGGGCTTACTACGAGCAGTACTTC. Translating gives CASSIQSGAYYEQYF. The variable domain in full, completed from reference TRBV19 and TRBJ2-7, reads DGGITQSPKYLFRKEGQNVTLSCEQNLNHDAMYWYRQDPGQGLRLIYYSQIVNDFQKGDIAEGYSVSREKKESFPLTVTSAQKNPTAFYLCASSIQSGAYYEQYFGPGTRLTVT.

This clone was recorded once. The CDR3 loop is CAWTAGGFSVDTQYF. The CDR3 bases are TGTGCCTGGACCGCGGGGGGCTTCTCTGTAGATACGCAGTATTTT. The rearrangement uses TRBV30 and TRBJ2-3, with 8 positions matching TRBD2. Losses at the gene ends were 4 bases for V and 5 bases for J; bases not matched to a gene: 11. The CDR3 sequence is 15 residues long. Looked up from germline, CDR1 is GTSNPN and CDR2 is SVGIG (reference sequence).

The rearrangement uses TRBV2 and TRBJ2-5; 8 bases are shared with TRBD1. CDR1 and CDR2 from the germline V gene are SNHLY and FYNNEI. This CDR3 is 12 amino acids long. With 6 bases clipped from V and 4 bases from J, the junction kept 1 base outside the gene matches. CDR3: CASRDRVETQYF. The DNA for the CDR3 is TGTGCCAGCAGGGACAGGGTAGAGACCCAGTACTTC.

CDR3 sequence reads: CASSAGQGRGTQYF. In nucleotides, the CDR3 is TGTGCCAGCAGCGCGGGACAGGGTCGGGGGACCCAGTACTTC. The chain uses TRBV5-4 and TRBJ2-5; 9 nucleotides align to TRBD1. With V trimmed by 4 bases and J by 7 bases, 8 bases remained unmatched. CDR3 length: 14 residues. The V gene's germline CDR1 is SGHNT and CDR2 YYREEE (reference sequence).

V usage is TRBV28 and J usage is TRBJ2-3; 9 bases align to TRBD1. V lost 5 bases to trimming and J lost 4 bases; unmatched junction nucleotides: 7. The length of the CDR3 is 15 residues. Germline V gives CDR1 MDHEN, CDR2 SYDVKM. CDR3 in DNA: TGTGCCAGCAGTCCCACCGGGACAGGGCCAGATACGCAGTATTTT. Its protein is CASSPTGTGPDTQYF.

This clone has only a few counts. J is TRBJ1-3 and V is TRBV6-6; maybe TRBD1 (5 bases). Germline assignment: CDR1 MNHNY and CDR2 SVGAGI (reference sequence). V lost 8 bases, J lost 1 base, and 6 bases lay in between. The CDR3 has 12 amino acids. The chain's CDR3 is CASRGSGNTIYF. In nucleotides, the CDR3 is TGTGCCAGCCGGGGGTCTGGAAACACCATATATTTT.

This rearrangement joins TRBV4-1 to TRBJ2-3; 11 nucleotides line up with TRBD1. Germline CDR1 reads MGHRA; CDR2 reads YSYEKL. The CDR3 is 16 amino acids. Trimming took 1 base from V and 6 from J; bases not matched to a gene: 6. The CDR3 nucleotides are TGCGCCAGCAGCCAAGTGGGGGACAGGGGGGAGGATACGCAGTATTTT. Its translation is CASSQVGDRGEDTQYF.

The chain combines TRBV2 with TRBJ1-1, with D possibly being TRBD1 (5 bases). V lost 3 bases and J lost 6, with 11 bases in between. The CDR3 extends over 13 amino acids. Germline loops: CDR1 SNHLY, CDR2 FYNNEI. This CDR3 is CASSDQGSAEAFF. The CDR3 nucleotides read TGTGCCAGCAGTGATCAGGGAAGCGCTGAAGCTTTCTTT.

The V gene is TRBV20-1, the J gene TRBJ2-7; the D is unclear. This CDR3 comprises 11 residues. From germline, CDR1 is DFQATT and CDR2 SNEGSKA (reference sequence). Trimming removed 3 bases at V and 4 bases at J, with 7 bases between. CDR3 nucleotide sequence: TGCAGTGCTAGTTTCGTGTACGAGCAGTACTTC. This gives the protein CSASFVYEQYF.

This sequence joins TRBV5-1 and TRBJ2-5; D perhaps matches TRBD2 (6 bases). The J call is uncertain, as TRBJ2-7 better fits the DNA end. Per germline, CDR1 SGHRS and CDR2 YFSETQ. The CDR3 is 15 residues long. CDR3 in amino acids: CASSLQVGGSYEQYF. CDR3 in DNA: TGCGCCAGCAGCTTGCAAGTTGGGGGGTCCTACGAGCAGTACTTC.